This entry lists 12 T cell receptor beta chains sequenced from one sample in a study of blood T cell repertoires in COVID-19. The table came from immunoSEQ multiplex PCR; TCRdb's copy has only in-frame clones and leaves some out. The data show about 180,000 clones, 82% seen once. The source material was peripheral blood. The receptors were sampled from an elderly woman with active or convalescent COVID-19.

This clone was seen only once. The V gene is TRBV21-1, the J gene TRBJ2-7; the DNA was not compared with TRBD1, the D call given in the table. TRBV21-1 is marked as a pseudogene. This CDR3 has 15 amino acids. As DNA, the CDR3 is TGTGCCAGCAGCCACAAGCAGGTCCAGCTCTACGAGCAGTACTTC. As protein: CASSHKQVQLYEQYF.

The rearrangement joins TRBV11-2 to TRBJ2-1; D remains ambiguous. The CDR3 is 11 residues long. Trimming cost V 3 bases and J 7 bases, with 4 bases left between them. Germline assignment: CDR1 SGHAT and CDR2 FQNNGV. CDR3: CASSFVNEQFF. DNA for the CDR3: TGTGCCAGCAGCTTTGTAAATGAGCAGTTCTTC.

The V and J genes are TRBV3-1 (or the pseudogene TRBV3-2) and TRBJ1-1; D is ambiguous. Trimming cost V 3 bases and J 11 bases, with 13 bases left between them. The CDR3 runs to 12 residues. CDR1 and CDR2 (germline): LGHDT, YNNKEL (reference sequence). The CDR3 is CASSHLAGYAFF. The CDR3, as DNA: TGTGCCAGCAGCCACCTGGCGGGTTACGCTTTCTTT.

The gene calls are TRBV5-5 and TRBJ2-7; 9 nucleotides align to TRBD1. CDR1 is SGHKS and CDR2 is YYEKEE in the germline V gene (reference sequence). The CDR3 is made up of 14 amino acids. The V segment lost 2 bases and the J segment 5 bases; nucleotides outside the gene matches: 5. CDR3 coding DNA: TGTGCCAGCAGCTTATGGGACAGGGCTGACGAGCAGTACTTC. It translates to CASSLWDRADEQYF.

This clone was seen a handful of times. CDR3 amino acids: CAISDTQANNEKLFF. CDR3 nucleotide sequence: TGTGCCATCAGTGACACGCAGGCTAATAATGAAAAACTGTTTTTT. This chain connects TRBV10-3 to TRBJ1-4; D ambiguous. The CDR3 length is 15 residues. The ends were cut back, 3 bases at V and 4 bases at J, with 12 bases in the middle. CDR1 and CDR2 from the germline V gene are ENHRY and SYGVKD.

The chain couples TRBV6-5 to TRBJ2-7, with 7 bases matching TRBD1. Germline CDR1 and CDR2: MNHEY and SVGAGI. The CDR3 sequence is 14 residues long. V dropped 6 bases and J dropped 2; count of bases not matched to a gene: 7. CDR3 sequence reads: CASRSTGLPYEQYF. The CDR3 DNA follows: TGTGCCAGCAGGTCGACAGGGCTACCCTACGAGCAGTACTTC.

The chain carries TRBV6-1 and TRBJ2-2, with 9 bases lining up with TRBD2. V shed 2 bases and J 4 bases; nucleotides not matched to a gene: 5. The CDR3 spans 16 residues. Germline V gene data show CDR1 as MNHNS and CDR2 as SASEGT. CDR3 in amino acids: CASSERLAGITGELFF. The CDR3 bases are TGTGCCAGCAGTGAACGGCTAGCGGGAATCACCGGGGAGCTGTTTTTT.

This clone was found many times. This chain links TRBV7-2 with TRBJ1-5; weak D call: TRBD1 (6 bases). CDR1 is SGHTA and CDR2 is FQGNSA in the germline V gene. V shed 2 bases and J shed 8 bases, with 16 bases lying between them. The CDR3 length is 15 residues. The CDR3 DNA is TGTGCCAGCAGCTTATTCGGGGGGGGCAGAGAGCCCCAGCATTTT. Its translation: CASSLFGGGREPQHF.

The chain uses TRBV4-1 and TRBJ2-7; tentative D call: TRBD2 (6 bases). V was cut by 1 base and J by 4 bases, with 14 bases left in between. The CDR3 extends over 15 amino acids. Per the germline V gene, CDR1 is MGHRA and CDR2 is YSYEKL. The CDR3 nucleotides read TGCGCCAGCAGCCAAGTCGGGAGTGTTGAGTACGAGCAGTACTTC. This translates into CASSQVGSVEYEQYF.

The chain has TRBV10-3 and TRBJ2-3; weak D call: TRBD1 (6 bases). There are 15 residues in the CDR3. The V end lost 3 bases, the J end lost 0 bases, and 10 bases lay between the germline ends. Germline assignment: CDR1 ENHRY and CDR2 SYGVKD. In DNA, the CDR3 is TGTGCCATCAGTGACCGGACAGCTAGCACAGATACGCAGTATTTT. It specifies CAISDRTASTDTQYF.

The V call is TRBV13, the J call TRBJ2-3; 10 nucleotides align to TRBD2. The V and J ends lost 5 bases and 2 bases, in that order; junction bases with no gene match: 7. The CDR3 is made up of 16 amino acids. Looked up from germline, CDR1 is PRHDT and CDR2 is FYEKMQ (reference sequence). CDR3 DNA sequence: TGTGCCAGCAGCGCCCGAGCGGGAGGGTACACAGATACGCAGTATTTT. As protein: CASSARAGGYTDTQYF.

The CDR3 sequence: CASSSAKLTGVSGNTIYF. CDR3 bases: TGTGCCAGCAGTTCCGCGAAACTCACAGGAGTCTCTGGAAACACCATATATTTT. The chain links TRBV27 to TRBJ1-3; weak D call: TRBD1 (5 bases). CDR1 and CDR2 from the germline V gene are MNHEY and SMNVEV (reference sequence). With 4 bases removed from V and 0 bases from J, the gap between germline ends came to 19 bases. CDR3 length: 18 amino acids.